The 30 T cell receptor beta chains below were found in one sample sequenced in a study of CD8 T cells in Susac syndrome. The RNA, roughly 0.5 to 1 ug, was put through reverse transcription using random hexamers. TCRdb called the immunoSEQ multiplex PCR reads again in MiXCR, with one record for every CDR3 protein. The table lists more than 250,000 distinct CDR3 sequences, around 92% of them singletons, with more than 0.06% in the top ten. The specimen was CD4+ T cells from PBMCs. These receptor sequences come from a human donor with multiple sclerosis.

This clonotype occurred once. Relative to the germline gene, one junction end is altered; a read error may explain this. The chain joins TRBV5-1 to TRBJ1-1; possible D gene TRBD1, 5 bases. The germline V gene encodes CDR1 SGHRS and CDR2 YFSETQ. The CDR3 is 13 residues long. CDR3 sequence (DNA): TGCGCCAGCAGCAACCCAGGGAACGCTGAAGCTTTCTTT. Translation: CASSNPGNAEAFF.

This clonotype was counted once. The chain combines TRBV25-1 with TRBJ1-6; D possibly corresponds to TRBD1 (5 bases). CDR1 is MGHDK and CDR2 is SYGVNS in the germline V gene. The V end lost 0 bases, the J end lost 8 bases, and 8 bases lay between the germline ends. CDR3 size: 14 residues. The CDR3 is CASSEYRGDSPLHF. The CDR3, as DNA: TGTGCCAGCAGTGAATATAGAGGGGATTCACCCCTCCACTTT.

CDR3 DNA: TGTGCCAGTACACAGGGGTCCTCTGGGGCCAACGTCCTGACTTTC. This encodes CASTQGSSGANVLTF. V is TRBV19 and J is TRBJ2-6; 7 positions match TRBD1. Germline V gene data show CDR1 as LNHDA and CDR2 as SQIVND (reference sequence). This CDR3 comprises 15 residues. Germline trimming cut 7 bases from V and 0 bases from J; bases unmatched to any gene: 3.

The genes are TRBV27 and TRBJ2-1, with D tentatively TRBD1 (5 bases). CDR1 and CDR2 (germline): MNHEY, SMNVEV (reference sequence). The CDR3 length is 17 residues. Trimming left V 5 bases short and J 2 bases short, with 19 bases between. DNA of the CDR3: TGTGCCAGCAGTCTCACCCACAGGTACGGCACCTACAATGAGCAGTTCTTC. Residues: CASSLTHRYGTYNEQFF.

The chain couples TRBV10-3 to TRBJ1-3; D remains unclear. The CDR3 totals 13 residues. Per the germline V gene, CDR1 is ENHRY and CDR2 is SYGVKD. V gave up 8 bases and J gave up 4 bases, with 12 bases separating them. The CDR3 coding sequence is TGTGCCATCGGGAAGGAAGGAGGAAACACCATATATTTT. This gives the protein CAIGKEGGNTIYF.

The rearrangement joins TRBV2 to TRBJ1-1; D remains unclear. The CDR3 loop spans 14 amino acids. Looked up from germline, CDR1 is SNHLY and CDR2 is FYNNEI. Trimming took off 6 bases at V and 4 bases at J, with 15 bases between the two ends. The CDR3 DNA sequence: TGTGCCAGCAGGCTACAAGTGTTAAGCACTGAAGCTTTCTTT. As protein: CASRLQVLSTEAFF.

The CDR3 coding sequence is TGTGCCAGCAGCTTCCGAGCGGGGGCAGGCACAGATACGCAGTATTTT. It translates to CASSFRAGAGTDTQYF. The rearrangement links TRBV7-2 to TRBJ2-3, with TRBD2 identical over 8 bases. Germline V CDR1 and CDR2: SGHTA, FQGNSA. The CDR3 runs 16 residues. Trimming took 3 bases from V and 1 from J; bases not matched to a gene: 6.

This clonotype has just one count. The rearrangement uses TRBV5-1 and TRBJ2-5; no clear D. CDR3 size: 14 residues. Germline assignment: CDR1 SGHRS and CDR2 YFSETQ. V lost 0 bases and J lost 7, with 13 bases in between. The CDR3 DNA reads as TGCGCCAGCAGCTTGGGTATAGACGTCGGGACCCAGTACTTC. Its protein product is CASSLGIDVGTQYF.

This clonotype was detected only once. The gene calls are TRBV5-1 and TRBJ1-1, with 7 positions matching TRBD1. With V trimmed by 4 bases and J by 5 bases, 8 bases remained unmatched. The CDR3 runs to 14 residues. CDR1 is SGHRS, CDR2 YFSETQ, per germline. CDR3 coding DNA: TGCGCCAGCAGCCTCCGACAGGGCTTAACTGAAGCTTTCTTT. This gives the protein CASSLRQGLTEAFF.

The J gene is TRBJ1-3, the V gene TRBV30; D not resolved. The CDR3 consists of 13 residues. CDR1 and CDR2 from the germline V gene are GTSNPN and SVGIG (reference sequence). The ends were cut back, 3 bases at V and 3 bases at J, with 9 bases in the middle. The CDR3 sequence is CAWRTIDGNTIYF. CDR3 coding DNA: TGTGCCTGGAGGACAATCGATGGAAACACCATATATTTT.

V usage is TRBV6-5 and J usage is TRBJ2-7; D possibly corresponds to TRBD1 (6 bases). Trimming pared 4 bases from V and 2 bases from J, leaving 15 bases between. This CDR3 comprises 15 residues. The germline CDR1 and CDR2 sequences are MNHEY and SVGAGI. The CDR3 DNA reads TGTGCCAGCAGTTTAGCGCCGGGACACCCCTACGAGCAGTACTTC. The encoded protein is CASSLAPGHPYEQYF.

Written as DNA, the CDR3 is TGTGCCAGCAGCCCTTTCCACGGGACAGGGTATGGCTACACCTTC. It is translated as CASSPFHGTGYGYTF. The V and J genes are TRBV14 and TRBJ1-2; 9 nucleotides line up with TRBD1. CDR3 length: 15 amino acids. V shed 4 bases, J shed 5 bases, and the junction held 8 bases outside the gene matches. The germline V gene encodes CDR1 SGHDN and CDR2 FVKESK.

The chain is built from TRBV14 and TRBJ1-1; D is perhaps TRBD1 (6 bases). V shed 0 bases and J shed 1 base, with 9 bases lying between them. This CDR3 contains 15 residues. CDR1 SGHDN and CDR2 FVKESK come from the germline V gene. In DNA, the CDR3 is TGTGCCAGCAGCCAAGACAGGGGACCGAACACTGAAGCTTTCTTT. Protein: CASSQDRGPNTEAFF.

The chain recombines TRBV20-1 with TRBJ2-1; 11 bases match TRBD1. CDR3 length: 15 amino acids. V gave up 4 bases and J gave up 8 bases; unmatched junction bases: 10. From germline, CDR1 is DFQATT and CDR2 SNEGSKA (reference sequence). The CDR3 sequence is CSAIPGQGGSDEQFF. The CDR3 nucleotides are TGCAGTGCTATCCCGGGACAGGGGGGCTCTGATGAGCAGTTCTTC.

The rearrangement links TRBV12-3 or TRBV12-4 to TRBJ2-5; 8 bases agree with TRBD1. With 6 bases clipped from V and 2 bases from J, the junction kept 5 bases outside the gene matches. The CDR3 runs to 14 residues. As DNA, the CDR3 is TGTGCCAGCAGCCGGGACAGGAGTCAAGAGACCCAGTACTTC. This gives the protein CASSRDRSQETQYF.

The chain uses TRBV9 and TRBJ1-1; the D gene is possibly TRBD1 (6 bases). V gave up 2 bases and J gave up 5 bases, with 13 bases separating them. Germline lookup yields CDR1 SGDLS and CDR2 YYNGEE. The CDR3 covers 14 residues. The chain's CDR3 is CASSVGGHGTEAFF. In DNA form, the CDR3 reads TGTGCCAGCAGCGTTGGGGGGCATGGAACTGAAGCTTTCTTT.

A single count supports this clonotype. The chain joins TRBV13 to TRBJ1-1; the match to TRBD1 covers 9 bases. CDR3 length: 17 residues. The junction had 14 bases not matched to a gene; V was cut back by 6 bases and J by 3 bases. The V gene's germline CDR1 is PRHDT and CDR2 FYEKMQ (reference sequence). The CDR3 DNA reads as TGTGCCAGCAGTTCAGGTTACAAGACAGGGGGATACACTGAAGCTTTCTTT. Protein product: CASSSGYKTGGYTEAFF.

This CDR3 reads CASSPRTLSSYNEQFF. The CDR3 bases are TGCGCCAGCAGCCCCCGGACTCTTAGCTCCTACAATGAGCAGTTCTTC. The V call is TRBV5-1, the J call TRBJ2-1, with D tentatively TRBD2 (5 bases). This CDR3 comprises 16 residues. Trimming removed 4 bases at V and 0 bases at J, with 14 bases between. The germline gives CDR1 SGHRS, CDR2 YFSETQ.

The V and J genes are TRBV28 and TRBJ1-1; 9 bases map to TRBD1. The germline V gene encodes CDR1 MDHEN and CDR2 SYDVKM. CDR3 size: 11 residues. V was clipped by 6 bases and J by 11 bases; unmatched bases: 4. CDR3 loop: CASSDRGSAFF. The CDR3 DNA reads TGTGCCAGCAGCGACAGGGGGTCGGCTTTCTTT. Looking up the rest from reference TRBV28 and TRBJ1-1 gives the full variable domain: DVKVTQSSRYLVKRTGEKVFLECVQDMDHENMFWYRQDPGLGLRLIYFSYDVKMKEKGDIPEGYSVSREKKERFSLILESASTNQTSMYLCASSDRGSAFFGQGTRLTVV.

The rearrangement uses TRBV15 and TRBJ1-6; D is unclear. CDR3 size: 13 residues. Germline V CDR1 and CDR2: LNHNV, YYDKDF (reference sequence). V was cut by 3 bases and J by 10 bases, with 10 bases left in between. Here the CDR3 reads CATSSSPRSPLHF. The CDR3 nucleotides are TGTGCCACCAGCAGTAGCCCCCGGTCACCCCTCCACTTT.

The chain links TRBV7-3 to TRBJ2-6; the D gene is possibly TRBD1 (6 bases). There are 16 residues in the CDR3. V lost 6 bases and J lost 3, with 15 bases in between. CDR1 is SGHTA and CDR2 is FQGTGA in the germline V gene. DNA for the CDR3: TGTGCCAGCAGTTCTACAGGGCTAGGTGGGGCCAACGTCCTGACTTTC. It encodes CASSSTGLGGANVLTF.

The chain uses TRBV19 and TRBJ2-1; D perhaps matches TRBD2 (6 bases). Germline loops: CDR1 LNHDA, CDR2 SQIVND (reference sequence). V was cut by 3 bases and J by 9 bases, with 15 bases left in between. CDR3 length: 14 amino acids. The DNA of the CDR3 is TGTGCCAGTAGTATGGGTGGGAGGTCCAGTGAGCAGTTCTTC. Amino acid sequence: CASSMGGRSSEQFF.

A word on this clonotype: A clone one base away is much larger, so this may be a read error. The rearrangement joins TRBV7-3 to TRBJ1-5; D call uncertain. The CDR3 has 13 residues. Trimming took off 6 bases at V and 0 bases at J, with 6 bases between the two ends. In germline, CDR1 is SGHTA, CDR2 FQGTGA. CDR3 coding DNA: TGTGCCAGCAGACTCGATAGCAATCAGCCCCAGCATTTT. It translates to CASRLDSNQPQHF.

This rearrangement joins TRBV27 to TRBJ2-2, with a weak D call TRBD2 (5 bases). The CDR3 is 14 residues long. Trimming left V 5 bases short and J 8 bases short, with 15 bases between. Germline lookup yields CDR1 MNHEY and CDR2 SMNVEV (reference sequence). The CDR3 DNA follows: TGTGCCAGCAGTAGCCCGAGGGCCGCGGGGGAGCTGTTTTTT. Amino acids: CASSSPRAAGELFF.

V gene TRBV6-2 or TRBV6-3 combines with J gene TRBJ2-7, with 8 positions matching TRBD1. There are 17 residues in the CDR3. The V gene's germline CDR1 is MNHEY and CDR2 SVGEGT. V lost 7 bases and J lost 1; bases outside the gene matches: 15. The CDR3 is CASTNPRGREESYEQYF. CDR3 sequence (DNA): TGTGCCAGCACCAACCCCAGGGGGCGGGAAGAATCCTACGAGCAGTACTTC.

The chain joins TRBV9 to TRBJ2-2; D might be TRBD1 (5 bases). CDR3 length: 16 amino acids. Trimming pared 0 bases from V and 2 bases from J, leaving 11 bases between. Germline CDR1 SGDLS, CDR2 YYNGEE. This CDR3 reads CASSVDNRINTGELFF. CDR3 sequence (DNA): TGTGCCAGCAGCGTAGATAACAGGATTAACACCGGGGAGCTGTTTTTT.

V usage is TRBV30 and J usage is TRBJ2-3, with D possibly matching TRBD1 (5 bases). Trimming took off 2 bases at V and 4 bases at J, with 7 bases between the two ends. The CDR3 is 12 residues long. CDR1 is GTSNPN and CDR2 is SVGIG in the germline V gene (reference sequence). In DNA, the CDR3 is TGTGCCTGGAGTACACAGGCAGATACGCAGTATTTT. Protein sequence: CAWSTQADTQYF.

The J gene is TRBJ2-2, the V gene TRBV7-3; D is ambiguous. CDR1 SGHTA and CDR2 FQGTGA come from the germline V gene. The ends were cut back, 2 bases at V and 1 base at J, with 8 bases in the middle. This CDR3 spans 15 amino acids. CDR3 nucleotides: TGTGCCAGCAGCTTAGCAGCCATGAACACCGGGGAGCTGTTTTTT. Protein: CASSLAAMNTGELFF.

The chain employs TRBV7-2 and TRBJ2-1; D not certain. Between the trimmed V and J ends, which lost 5 bases and 0 bases, there was a span of 11 bases. From germline, CDR1 is SGHTA and CDR2 FQGNSA. The CDR3 runs to 15 residues. The CDR3 is CASSPSRSSYNEQFF. The DNA of the CDR3 is TGTGCCAGCAGCCCCAGCAGGAGCTCCTACAATGAGCAGTTCTTC.

The chain combines TRBV6-1 with TRBJ1-3; D call uncertain. The CDR3 totals 18 residues. The V end was cut by 5 bases, the J end by 0 bases, with 20 bases between. Looked up from germline, CDR1 is MNHNS and CDR2 is SASEGT. CDR3 in amino acids: CASSPSRRALSSGNTIYF. The CDR3 region has the DNA TGTGCCAGCAGTCCTTCAAGACGGGCTCTATCCTCTGGAAACACCATATATTTT.